The TCR beta chain described here comes from a study of T-cell memory formation after mild COVID-19. General study findings and limits: Detection of some responders pre-infection suggested pre-existing cross-reactive memory T cells participated.

Each CDR3 protein is one row after TCRdb ran MiXCR on the 5' RACE reads. The sample has hundreds of thousands of distinct CDR3 sequences; approximately 15% are singletons. Notes on this clonotype: Its antigen is unidentified.

V lost 8 bases and J lost 4; bases outside the gene matches: 9. The CDR3 loop spans 14 amino acids. Germline CDR1 reads MNHEY; CDR2 reads SMNVEV (reference sequence). V is TRBV27 and J is TRBJ2-7, with 9 positions matching TRBD2. This clonotype was obtained from a young man who had mild COVID-19 (a few samples of this study predate the infection). Cell type and time point are not known. Sequenced material: PBMCs or a T cell subset sorted from them (not recorded which). This CDR3 is CASQPSGESYEQYV. The CDR3, as DNA: TGTGCCAGCCAGCCTAGCGGGGAGTCTTACGAGCAGTACGTC.